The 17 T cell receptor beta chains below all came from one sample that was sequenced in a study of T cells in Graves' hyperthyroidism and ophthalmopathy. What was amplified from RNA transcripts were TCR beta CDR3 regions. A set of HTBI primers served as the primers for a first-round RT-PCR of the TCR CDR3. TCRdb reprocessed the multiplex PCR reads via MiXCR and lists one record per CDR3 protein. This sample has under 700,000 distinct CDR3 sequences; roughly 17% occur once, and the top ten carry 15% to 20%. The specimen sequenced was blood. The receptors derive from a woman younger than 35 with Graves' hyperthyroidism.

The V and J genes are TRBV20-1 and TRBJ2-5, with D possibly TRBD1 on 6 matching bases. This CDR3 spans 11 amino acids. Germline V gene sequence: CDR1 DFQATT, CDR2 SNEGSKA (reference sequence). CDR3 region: CRPGQGETQYF. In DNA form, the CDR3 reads TGCAGGCCCGGGCAGGGGGAGACCCAGTACTTC.

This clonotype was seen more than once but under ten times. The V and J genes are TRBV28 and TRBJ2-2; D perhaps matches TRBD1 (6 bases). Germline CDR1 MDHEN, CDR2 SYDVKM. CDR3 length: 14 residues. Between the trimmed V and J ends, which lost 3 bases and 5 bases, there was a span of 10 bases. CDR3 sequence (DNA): TGTGCCAGCAGTTTTTACAGGGTGACCGGGGAGCTGTTTTTT. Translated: CASSFYRVTGELFF. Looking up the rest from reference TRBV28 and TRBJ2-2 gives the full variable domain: DVKVTQSSRYLVKRTGEKVFLECVQDMDHENMFWYRQDPGLGLRLIYFSYDVKMKEKGDIPEGYSVSREKKERFSLILESASTNQTSMYLCASSFYRVTGELFFGEGSRLTVL.

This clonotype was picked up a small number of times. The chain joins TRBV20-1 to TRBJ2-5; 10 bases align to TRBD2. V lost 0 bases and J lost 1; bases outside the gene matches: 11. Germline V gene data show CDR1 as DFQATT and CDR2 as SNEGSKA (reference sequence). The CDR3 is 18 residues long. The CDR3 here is CSARDSTVASGGQETQYF. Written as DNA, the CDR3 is TGCAGTGCTAGAGATAGTACGGTGGCTAGCGGGGGCCAAGAGACCCAGTACTTC.

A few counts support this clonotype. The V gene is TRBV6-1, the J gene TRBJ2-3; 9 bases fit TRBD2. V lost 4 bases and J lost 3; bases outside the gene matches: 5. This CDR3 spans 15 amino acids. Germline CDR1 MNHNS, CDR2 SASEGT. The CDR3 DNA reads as TGTGCCAGCAGTGCGGTTAGCGGGGGAACAGATACGCAGTATTTT. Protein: CASSAVSGGTDTQYF.

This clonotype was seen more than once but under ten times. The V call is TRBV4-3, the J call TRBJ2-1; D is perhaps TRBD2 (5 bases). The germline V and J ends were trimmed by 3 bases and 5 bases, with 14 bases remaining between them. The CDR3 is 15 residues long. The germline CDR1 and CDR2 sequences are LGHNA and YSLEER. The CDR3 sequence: CASSQTGVIDNEQFF. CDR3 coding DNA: TGCGCCAGCAGCCAGACCGGGGTTATCGACAATGAGCAGTTCTTC.

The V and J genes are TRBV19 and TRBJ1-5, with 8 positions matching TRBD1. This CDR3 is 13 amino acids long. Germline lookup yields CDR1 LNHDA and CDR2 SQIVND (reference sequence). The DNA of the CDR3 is TGTGTCAGCCAGGACAGGGCATATCAGCCCCAGCATTTT. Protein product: CVSQDRAYQPQHF.

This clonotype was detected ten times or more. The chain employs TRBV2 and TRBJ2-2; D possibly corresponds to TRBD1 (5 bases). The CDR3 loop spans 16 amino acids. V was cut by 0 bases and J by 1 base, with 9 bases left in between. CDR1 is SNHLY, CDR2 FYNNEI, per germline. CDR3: CASSEAGVRNTGELFF. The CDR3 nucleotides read TGTGCCAGCAGTGAAGCAGGGGTCCGGAACACCGGGGAGCTGTTTTTT. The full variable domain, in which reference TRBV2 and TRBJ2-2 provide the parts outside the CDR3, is EPEVTQTPSHQVTQMGQEVILRCVPISNHLYFYWYRQILGQKVEFLVSFYNNEISEKSEIFDDQFSVERPDGSNFTLKIRSTKLEDSAMYFCASSEAGVRNTGELFFGEGSRLTVL.

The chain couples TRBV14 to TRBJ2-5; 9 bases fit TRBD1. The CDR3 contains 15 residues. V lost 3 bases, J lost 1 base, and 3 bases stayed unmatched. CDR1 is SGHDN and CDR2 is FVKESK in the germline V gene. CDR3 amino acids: CASSQRTGAQETQYF. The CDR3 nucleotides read TGTGCCAGCAGCCAGCGGACAGGGGCCCAAGAGACCCAGTACTTC.

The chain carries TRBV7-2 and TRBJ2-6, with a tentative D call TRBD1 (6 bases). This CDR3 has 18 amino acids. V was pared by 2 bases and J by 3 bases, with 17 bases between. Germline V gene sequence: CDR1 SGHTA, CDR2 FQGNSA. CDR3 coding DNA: TGTGCCAGCAGCTTAAGAGGACAGTCGCTCTTTGGGGCCAACGTCCTGACTTTC. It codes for CASSLRGQSLFGANVLTF.

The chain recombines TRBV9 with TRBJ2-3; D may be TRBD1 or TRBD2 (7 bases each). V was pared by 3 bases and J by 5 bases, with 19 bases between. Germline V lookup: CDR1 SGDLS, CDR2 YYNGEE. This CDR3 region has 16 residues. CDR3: CASSAQHQGGVDTQYF. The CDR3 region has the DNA TGTGCCAGCAGCGCCCAACATCAGGGGGGGGTAGATACGCAGTATTTT. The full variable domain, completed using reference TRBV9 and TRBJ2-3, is DSGVTQTPKHLITATGQRVTLRCSPRSGDLSVYWYQQSLDQGLQFLIQYYNGEERAKGNILERFSAQQFPDLHSELNLSSLELGDSALYFCASSAQHQGGVDTQYFGPGTRLTVL.

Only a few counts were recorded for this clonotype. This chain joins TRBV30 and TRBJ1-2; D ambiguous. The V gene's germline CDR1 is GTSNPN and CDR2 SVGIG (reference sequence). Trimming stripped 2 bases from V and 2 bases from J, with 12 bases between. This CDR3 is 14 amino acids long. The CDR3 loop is CAWSLRPVNYGYTF. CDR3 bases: TGTGCCTGGAGTCTGCGACCGGTGAACTATGGCTACACCTTC.

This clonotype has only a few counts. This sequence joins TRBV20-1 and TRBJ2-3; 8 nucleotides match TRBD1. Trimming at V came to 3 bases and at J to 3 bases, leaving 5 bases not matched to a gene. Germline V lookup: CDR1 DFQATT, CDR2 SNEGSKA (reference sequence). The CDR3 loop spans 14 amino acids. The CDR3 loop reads CSASQGAGTDTQYF. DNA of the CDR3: TGCAGTGCTAGTCAGGGGGCCGGGACAGATACGCAGTATTTT.

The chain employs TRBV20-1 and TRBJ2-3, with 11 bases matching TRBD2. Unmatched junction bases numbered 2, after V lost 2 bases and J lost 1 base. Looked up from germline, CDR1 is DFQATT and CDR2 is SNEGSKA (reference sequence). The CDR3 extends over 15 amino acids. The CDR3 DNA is TGCAGTGCTAGAAATAGCGGGAGGGGCACAGATACGCAGTATTTT. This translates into CSARNSGRGTDTQYF.

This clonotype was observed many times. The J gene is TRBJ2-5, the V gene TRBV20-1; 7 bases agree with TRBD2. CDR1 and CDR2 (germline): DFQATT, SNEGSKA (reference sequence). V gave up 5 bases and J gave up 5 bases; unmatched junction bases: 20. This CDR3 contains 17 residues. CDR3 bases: TGCAGTGCTGCCTCCTGGGACGTGGCGGGAGAGCCCGAGACCCAGTACTTC. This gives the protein CSAASWDVAGEPETQYF.

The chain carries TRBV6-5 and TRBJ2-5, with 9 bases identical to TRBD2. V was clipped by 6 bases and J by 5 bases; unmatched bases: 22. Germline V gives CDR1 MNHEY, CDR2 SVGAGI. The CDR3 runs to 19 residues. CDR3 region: CASRNPRWVAGVSRETQYF. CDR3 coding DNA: TGTGCCAGCAGAAACCCCCGTTGGGTAGCGGGGGTTTCTAGGGAGACCCAGTACTTC.

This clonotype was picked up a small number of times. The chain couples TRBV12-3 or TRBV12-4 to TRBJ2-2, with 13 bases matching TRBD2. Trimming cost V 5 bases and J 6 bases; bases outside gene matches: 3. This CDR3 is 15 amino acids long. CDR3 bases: TGTGCCAGCAGTATACTAGCGGGAGGGTCCGGGGAGCTGTTTTTT. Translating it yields CASSILAGGSGELFF.

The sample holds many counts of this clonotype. The CDR3 reads CASSLGTGDGNQPQHF. The DNA of the CDR3 is TGTGCCAGCAGCTTGGGGACAGGGGACGGCAATCAGCCCCAGCATTTT. The rearrangement uses TRBV7-9 and TRBJ1-5, with 10 bases matching TRBD1. CDR3 length equals 16 residues. Trimming removed 3 bases from V and 2 bases from J; junction bases left unmatched: 4. The V gene's germline CDR1 is SEHNR and CDR2 FQNEAQ (reference sequence).